Listed below are T cell receptor beta chains from one sample, sequenced in a study of a mutant IDH1 vaccine in newly diagnosed glioma. Method: immunoSEQ multiplex PCR; TCRdb's copy keeps in-frame clones and lacks some. This sample yields tens of thousands of clones, of which about 78% are seen a single time; roughly 9% belongs to the top ten. The sample here was PBMCs, taken from a glioma patient treated with radiotherapy, temozolomide or both. The receptors stem from a middle-aged man with glioma. Some clones in this sample may be carry-over from other donors' samples. Each CDR3 is given with its conserved first and last residue. The order of the fields is D gene, J gene, clone size, V gene, CDR3 DNA, CDR3 protein. D genes are given only for firm matches. Size is omitted from some rows. Given values are once, few, many or a class for expanded clones.

NA | TRBJ2-3 | NA | TRBV10-2 | TGCGCCAGCAGTGACATTTTAGAGAACACAGATACGCAGTATTTT | CASSDILENTDTQYF
NA | TRBJ1-5 | NA | TRBV6-1 | TGTGCCAGCAGTGTTAGGGGACAAGGGCAGCCCCAGCATTTT | CASSVRGQGQPQHF
TRBD1 | TRBJ1-6 | few | TRBV19 | TGTGCCAGTAGTATCCGGACAGGGGGCTTGAATTCACCCCTCCACTTT | CASSIRTGGLNSPLHF
NA | TRBJ1-6 | NA | TRBV5-1 | TGCGCCAGCAGCTTTCAAAGCTCCTATAATTCACCCCTCCACTTT | CASSFQSSYNSPLHF
NA | TRBJ1-1 | few | TRBV5-4 | TGTGCCAGCAGCTCCGACAGCCGCCAAGCTTTCTTT | CASSSDSRQAFF
NA | TRBJ1-3 | NA | TRBV28 | TGTGCCAGCAGATCCCCAGGGGACCCTCCTGGAAACACCATATATTTT | CASRSPGDPPGNTIYF
TRBD2 | TRBJ2-1 | NA | TRBV6-1 | TGTGCCAGCAGTGACCCCTTAGCGGGGGCCAACAATGAGCAGTTCTTC | CASSDPLAGANNEQFF
NA | TRBJ1-4 | NA | TRBV7-2 | TGTGCCAGCAGCTCCCGACAAAGCACTGAAAAACTGTTTTTT | CASSSRQSTEKLFF
TRBD1 | TRBJ1-6 | NA | TRBV19 | TGTGCCAGTAGTGTCGGGACAGGGGCGAGTTCACCCCTCCACTTT | CASSVGTGASSPLHF
NA | TRBJ1-1 | NA | TRBV30 | TGTGCCTGGAGTGTACGGGCCATACCAGGTGAAGCTTTCTTT | CAWSVRAIPGEAFF
TRBD2 | TRBJ2-7 | NA | TRBV27 | TGTGCCAGCAGTTTATCGAGCGGGGGGGCATTCGAGCAGTACTTC | CASSLSSGGAFEQYF